The 17 T cell receptor beta chains listed next were all sequenced from one sample in a study of cytomegalovirus exposure and HLA in healthy donors. Primers included in the PCR were 60 Vbeta and 13 Jbeta primers. Repertoires were generated with immunoSEQ multiplex PCR, while TCRdb's copy carries only in-frame clones and drops some. This table holds roughly 110,000 clones, less than 85% found once. The sample comprised PBMCs. Source of these receptors: a man aged 18 to 29 in good health and CMV-seronegative.

The chain employs TRBV7-9 and TRBJ2-3; perhaps TRBD2 as D (7 bases). V gave up 1 base and J gave up 0 bases, with 17 bases separating them. The CDR3 covers 18 residues. The germline V gene has CDR1 SEHNR and CDR2 FQNEAQ (reference sequence). The CDR3 loop reads CASSLGAGALSSTDTQYF. The CDR3, as DNA: TGTGCCAGCAGCTTAGGTGCGGGGGCTCTCTCTAGCACAGATACGCAGTATTTT. The full variable domain, in which reference TRBV7-9 and TRBJ2-3 provide the parts outside the CDR3, is DTGVSQNPRHKITKRGQNVTFRCDPISEHNRLYWYRQTLGQGPEFLTYFQNEAQLEKSRLLSDRFSAERPKGSFSTLEIQRTEQGDSAMYLCASSLGAGALSSTDTQYFGPGTRLTVL.

The V and J genes are TRBV13 and TRBJ1-2; D call uncertain. Trimming stripped 5 bases from V and 7 bases from J, with 11 bases between. Germline lookup yields CDR1 PRHDT and CDR2 FYEKMQ (reference sequence). The CDR3 is made up of 12 amino acids. The CDR3 coding sequence is TGTGCCAGCAGCGGCGGGGTTGGTGGCTACACCTTC. This encodes CASSGGVGGYTF.

The J gene is TRBJ1-2, the V gene TRBV6-5; the D is unclear. The CDR3 loop spans 15 amino acids. Germline CDR1 reads MNHEY; CDR2 reads SVGAGI. V was cut by 2 bases and J by 6 bases, with 16 bases left in between. This CDR3 reads CASSYSPGKLDGYTF. The CDR3 nucleotides read TGTGCCAGCAGTTACAGCCCCGGAAAACTAGATGGCTACACCTTC.

The chain couples TRBV6-1 to TRBJ2-5, with TRBD1 matching 7 bases. V trimming: 6 bases; J trimming: 2 bases; junction bases outside the gene matches: 3. Per germline, CDR1 MNHNS and CDR2 SASEGT. This CDR3 has 13 amino acids. CDR3 protein: CASSRQGQETQYF. CDR3 nucleotides: TGTGCCAGCAGCAGACAGGGACAAGAGACCCAGTACTTC.

This clone has more than one count but fewer than ten. Other nucleotide sequences in the sample specify the same CDR3. This chain uses TRBV9 with TRBJ2-3; 10 positions match TRBD2. Unmatched junction bases numbered 7, after V lost 0 bases and J lost 3 bases. CDR3 length: 17 amino acids. Germline CDR1 SGDLS, CDR2 YYNGEE. CDR3 region: CASSVGPSGGSTDTQYF. As DNA, the CDR3 is TGTGCCAGCAGCGTAGGTCCTAGCGGGGGAAGTACAGATACGCAGTATTTT.

This chain joins TRBV7-2 and TRBJ1-4; D is possibly TRBD1 (6 bases). This CDR3 comprises 14 residues. V dropped 4 bases and J dropped 3 bases, with 9 bases sitting between them. Germline V CDR1 and CDR2: SGHTA, FQGNSA. CDR3 loop: CASSYRASNEKLFF. DNA for the CDR3: TGTGCCAGCAGCTACAGGGCCTCTAATGAAAAACTGTTTTTT.

The chain links TRBV5-5 to TRBJ2-7; 10 bases align to TRBD1. CDR3 length equals 14 residues. Germline V gives CDR1 SGHKS, CDR2 YYEKEE (reference sequence). The V gene end was trimmed by 4 bases and the J gene end by 3 bases; junction bases not matched to a gene: 4. The CDR3 DNA follows: TGTGCCAGCAGCCCGGGACAGGGGAGCTACGAGCAGTACTTC. This codes for CASSPGQGSYEQYF.

The chain uses TRBV5-1 and TRBJ2-2, with TRBD1 matching over 8 bases. With V trimmed by 2 bases and J by 4 bases, 4 bases remained unmatched. The germline CDR1 and CDR2 sequences are SGHRS and YFSETQ. The CDR3 runs to 15 residues. DNA for the CDR3: TGCGCCAGCAGCTTCAGGGGGCCGTTCACCGGGGAGCTGTTTTTT. Protein: CASSFRGPFTGELFF.

A single count supports this clone. Other DNA variants within this sample encode the same CDR3. The gene calls are TRBV5-1 and TRBJ2-3; 8 nucleotides line up with TRBD2. CDR3 length: 14 amino acids. V gave up 0 bases and J gave up 6 bases; unmatched junction bases: 3. Germline assignment: CDR1 SGHRS and CDR2 YFSETQ. CDR3 in amino acids: CASSLELAGDTQYF. CDR3 nucleotide sequence: TGCGCCAGCAGCTTGGAGCTAGCGGGCGATACGCAGTATTTT. Full variable domain (outside the CDR3, taken from reference TRBV5-1 and TRBJ2-3): KAGVTQTPRYLIKTRGQQVTLSCSPISGHRSVSWYQQTPGQGLQFLFEYFSETQRNKGNFPGRFSGRQFSNSRSEMNVSTLELGDSALYLCASSLELAGDTQYFGPGTRLTVL.

J is TRBJ1-5 and V is TRBV2, with a tentative D call TRBD1 (6 bases). The CDR3 contains 13 residues. Germline values: CDR1 SNHLY, CDR2 FYNNEI. Trimming stripped 7 bases from V and 5 bases from J, with 12 bases between. The CDR3 loop reads CASKGVDHQPQHF. CDR3 nucleotides: TGTGCCAGCAAGGGGGTAGATCATCAGCCCCAGCATTTT.

This clone showed up just once. The rearrangement links TRBV11-3 to TRBJ1-1, with TRBD1 matching over 7 bases. This CDR3 region has 13 residues. The V gene's germline CDR1 is SGHNT and CDR2 YENEEA. Trimming cost V 5 bases and J 3 bases; bases outside gene matches: 3. The CDR3 DNA sequence: TGTGCCAGCAGCGGTGGGACAGACACTGAAGCTTTCTTT. Translated: CASSGGTDTEAFF.

This clone came up a few times. V gene TRBV4-3 combines with J gene TRBJ1-1; 7 bases are a match to TRBD1. This CDR3 has 16 amino acids. With V trimmed by 0 bases and J by 4 bases, 8 bases remained unmatched. CDR1 is LGHNA and CDR2 is YSLEER in the germline V gene. The CDR3 nucleotides read TGCGCCAGCAGCCAAGAACCGCCACAGGGGAGCACTGAAGCTTTCTTT. It yields the protein CASSQEPPQGSTEAFF.

The table lists this clone with a few counts. This sample includes further DNA sequences coding for the same CDR3. The chain links TRBV6-4 to TRBJ2-3; 14 bases line up with TRBD2. CDR3 size: 16 residues. With V trimmed by 3 bases and J by 2 bases, 1 base remained unmatched. CDR1 and CDR2 (germline): MRHNA, SNTAGT. The CDR3 nucleotides read TGTGCCAGCAGTGAGACTAGCGGGGGGGCCACAGATACGCAGTATTTT. Amino acids: CASSETSGGATDTQYF.

The J gene is TRBJ1-1, the V gene TRBV2; TRBD1 aligns across 7 bases. The germline gives CDR1 SNHLY, CDR2 FYNNEI. The CDR3 spans 12 residues. Unmatched junction bases numbered 5, after V lost 9 bases and J lost 4 bases. CDR3: CASTGDVTEAFF. Here the CDR3 DNA reads TGTGCCAGTACAGGGGACGTCACTGAAGCTTTCTTT.

The J gene is TRBJ2-3, the V gene TRBV5-4, with 7 bases that match TRBD1. Germline V gives CDR1 SGHNT, CDR2 YYREEE (reference sequence). Unmatched junction bases numbered 4, after V lost 3 bases and J lost 0 bases. CDR3 length: 15 residues. The CDR3 DNA is TGTGCCAGCAGCTCAGACAGGGACAGCACAGATACGCAGTATTTT. Its translation: CASSSDRDSTDTQYF.

The V gene is TRBV29-1, the J gene TRBJ2-2; 9 bases are shared with TRBD1. The CDR3 loop spans 13 amino acids. In germline, CDR1 is SQVTM, CDR2 ANQGSEA. Trimming took 6 bases from V and 5 from J; bases not matched to a gene: 4. The CDR3 loop reads CSVGQGRTGELFF. The CDR3 DNA reads TGCAGCGTGGGACAGGGAAGAACCGGGGAGCTGTTTTTT.

The chain carries TRBV5-1 and TRBJ2-7, with 7 bases aligning to TRBD1. This CDR3 has 14 amino acids. Germline V gives CDR1 SGHRS, CDR2 YFSETQ. J was trimmed by 3 bases and V by 7 bases; bases with no gene match: 10. CDR3 DNA: TGCGCCAGCGGCGCCGGGACAGTTTACTACGAGCAGTACTTC. Amino acids: CASGAGTVYYEQYF.